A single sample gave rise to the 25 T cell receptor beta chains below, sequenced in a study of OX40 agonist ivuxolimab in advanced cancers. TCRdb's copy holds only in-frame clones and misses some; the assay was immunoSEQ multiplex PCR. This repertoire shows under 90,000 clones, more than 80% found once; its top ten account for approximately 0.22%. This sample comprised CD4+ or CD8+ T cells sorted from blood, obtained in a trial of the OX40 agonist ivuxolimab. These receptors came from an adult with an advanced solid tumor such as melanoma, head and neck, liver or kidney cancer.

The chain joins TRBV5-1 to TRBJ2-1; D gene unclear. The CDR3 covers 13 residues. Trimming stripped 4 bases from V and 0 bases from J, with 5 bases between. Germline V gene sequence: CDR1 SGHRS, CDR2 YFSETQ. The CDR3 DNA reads TGCGCCAGCAGCCTAAGCTCCTACAATGAGCAGTTCTTC. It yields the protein CASSLSSYNEQFF.

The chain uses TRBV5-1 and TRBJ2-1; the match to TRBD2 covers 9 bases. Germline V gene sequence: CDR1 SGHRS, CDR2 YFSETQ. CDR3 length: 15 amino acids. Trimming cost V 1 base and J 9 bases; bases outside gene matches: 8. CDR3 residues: CASSLRREGQGEQFF. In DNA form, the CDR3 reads TGCGCCAGCAGCTTGCGGCGGGAGGGCCAGGGTGAGCAGTTCTTC.

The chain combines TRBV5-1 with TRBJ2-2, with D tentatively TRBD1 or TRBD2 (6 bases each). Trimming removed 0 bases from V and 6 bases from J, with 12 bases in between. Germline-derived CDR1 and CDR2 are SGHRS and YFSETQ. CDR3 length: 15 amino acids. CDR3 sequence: CASSLVPGAAGELFF. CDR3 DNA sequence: TGCGCCAGCAGCTTGGTTCCGGGGGCAGCCGGGGAGCTGTTTTTT.

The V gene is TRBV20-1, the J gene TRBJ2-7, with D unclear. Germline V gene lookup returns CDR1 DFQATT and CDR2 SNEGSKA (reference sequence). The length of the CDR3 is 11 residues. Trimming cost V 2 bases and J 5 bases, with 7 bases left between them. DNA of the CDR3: TGCAGTGCTAGATCTGGGGACGAGCAGTACGTC. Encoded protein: CSARSGDEQYV.

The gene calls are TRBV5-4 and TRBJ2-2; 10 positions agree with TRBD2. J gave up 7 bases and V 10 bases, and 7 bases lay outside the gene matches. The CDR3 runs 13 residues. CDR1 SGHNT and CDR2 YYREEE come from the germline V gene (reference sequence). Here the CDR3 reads CAGGLAGVGELFF. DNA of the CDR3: TGTGCCGGGGGGCTAGCGGGAGTCGGGGAGCTGTTTTTT.

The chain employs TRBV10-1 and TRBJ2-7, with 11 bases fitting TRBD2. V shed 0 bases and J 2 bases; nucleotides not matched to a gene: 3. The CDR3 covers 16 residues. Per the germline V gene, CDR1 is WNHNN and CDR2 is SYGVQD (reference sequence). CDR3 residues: CASSESTSGAPYEQYF. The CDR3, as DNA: TGCGCCAGCAGTGAGTCGACTAGCGGGGCCCCCTACGAGCAGTACTTC.

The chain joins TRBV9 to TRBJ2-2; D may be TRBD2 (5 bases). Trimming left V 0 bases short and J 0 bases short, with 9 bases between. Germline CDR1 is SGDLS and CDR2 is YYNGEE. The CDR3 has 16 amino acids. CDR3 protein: CASSVEARANTGELFF. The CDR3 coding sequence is TGTGCCAGCAGCGTAGAGGCGCGGGCGAACACCGGGGAGCTGTTTTTT.

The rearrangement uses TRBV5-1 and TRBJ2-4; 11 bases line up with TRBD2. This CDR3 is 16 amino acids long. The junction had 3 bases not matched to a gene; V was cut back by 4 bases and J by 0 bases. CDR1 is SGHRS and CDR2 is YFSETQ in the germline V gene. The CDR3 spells CASSAGTSGAKNIQYF. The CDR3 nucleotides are TGCGCCAGCAGCGCCGGGACTAGCGGAGCCAAAAACATTCAGTACTTC. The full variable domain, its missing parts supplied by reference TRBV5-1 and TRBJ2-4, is KAGVTQTPRYLIKTRGQQVTLSCSPISGHRSVSWYQQTPGQGLQFLFEYFSETQRNKGNFPGRFSGRQFSNSRSEMNVSTLELGDSALYLCASSAGTSGAKNIQYFGAGTRLSVL.

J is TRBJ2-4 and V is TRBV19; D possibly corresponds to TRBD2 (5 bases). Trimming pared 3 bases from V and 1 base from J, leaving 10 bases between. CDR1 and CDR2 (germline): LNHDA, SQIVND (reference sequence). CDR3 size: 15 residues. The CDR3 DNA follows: TGTGCCAGTAGTATTCTAGCTATGGCCAAAAACATTCAGTACTTC. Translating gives CASSILAMAKNIQYF.

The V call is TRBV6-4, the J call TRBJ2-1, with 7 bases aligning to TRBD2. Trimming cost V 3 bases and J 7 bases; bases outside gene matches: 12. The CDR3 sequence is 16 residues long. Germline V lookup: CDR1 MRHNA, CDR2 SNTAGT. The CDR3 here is CASSDRASGGPNEQFF. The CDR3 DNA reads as TGTGCCAGCAGTGATAGGGCTAGCGGAGGCCCGAATGAGCAGTTCTTC.

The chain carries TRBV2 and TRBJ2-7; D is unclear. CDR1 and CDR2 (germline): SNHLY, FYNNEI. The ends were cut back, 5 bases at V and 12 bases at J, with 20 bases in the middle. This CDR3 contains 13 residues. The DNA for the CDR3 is TGTGCCAGCAGTTTCGAACTACGTGCGATGGGGTACTTC. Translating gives CASSFELRAMGYF.

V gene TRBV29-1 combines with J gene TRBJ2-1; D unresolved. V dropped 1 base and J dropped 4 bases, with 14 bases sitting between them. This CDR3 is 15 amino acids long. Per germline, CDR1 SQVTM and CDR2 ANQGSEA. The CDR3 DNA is TGCAGCGTTGAAGGACACCCGCCCGGTTACAATGAGCAGTTCTTC. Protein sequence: CSVEGHPPGYNEQFF.

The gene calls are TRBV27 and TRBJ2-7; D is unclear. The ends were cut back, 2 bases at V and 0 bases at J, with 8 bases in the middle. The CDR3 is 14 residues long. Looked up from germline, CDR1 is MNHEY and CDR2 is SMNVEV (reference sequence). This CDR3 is CASSLGQFSYEQYF. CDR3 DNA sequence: TGTGCCAGCAGTTTAGGTCAGTTCTCCTACGAGCAGTACTTC.

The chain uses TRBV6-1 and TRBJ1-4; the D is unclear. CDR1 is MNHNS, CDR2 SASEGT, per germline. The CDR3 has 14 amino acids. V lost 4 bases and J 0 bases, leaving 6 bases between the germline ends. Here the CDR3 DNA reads TGTGCCAGCAGTGGGTGGGCAACTAATGAAAAACTGTTTTTT. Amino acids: CASSGWATNEKLFF.

The CDR3 DNA is TGTGCCAGCAGTTCGGGACTAGCGGGAGTAGGAGAGCAGTTCTTC. This sequence encodes CASSSGLAGVGEQFF. V gene TRBV27 combines with J gene TRBJ2-1; 14 bases map to TRBD2. Germline lookup yields CDR1 MNHEY and CDR2 SMNVEV (reference sequence). The ends lost 4 bases at V and 10 bases at J; junction bases unmatched: 6. The CDR3 contains 15 residues.

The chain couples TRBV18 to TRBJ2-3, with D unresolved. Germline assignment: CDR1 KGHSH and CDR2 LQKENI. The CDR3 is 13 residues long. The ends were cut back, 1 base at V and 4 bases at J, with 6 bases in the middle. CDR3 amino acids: CASSPLFADTQYF. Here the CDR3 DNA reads TGTGCCAGCTCACCACTGTTTGCAGATACGCAGTATTTT.

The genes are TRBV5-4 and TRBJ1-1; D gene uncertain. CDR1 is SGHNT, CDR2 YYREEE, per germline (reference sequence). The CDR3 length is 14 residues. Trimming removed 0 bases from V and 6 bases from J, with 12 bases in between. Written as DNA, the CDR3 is TGTGCCAGCAGCTTGGAGACACTTAGATCTGAAGCTTTCTTT. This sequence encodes CASSLETLRSEAFF.

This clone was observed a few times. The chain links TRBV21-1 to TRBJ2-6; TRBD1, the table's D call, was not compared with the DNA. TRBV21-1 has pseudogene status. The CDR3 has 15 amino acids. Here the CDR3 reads CASSKEGKGANVLTF. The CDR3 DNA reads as TGTGCCAGCAGCAAAGAGGGGAAGGGGGCCAACGTCCTGACTTTC.

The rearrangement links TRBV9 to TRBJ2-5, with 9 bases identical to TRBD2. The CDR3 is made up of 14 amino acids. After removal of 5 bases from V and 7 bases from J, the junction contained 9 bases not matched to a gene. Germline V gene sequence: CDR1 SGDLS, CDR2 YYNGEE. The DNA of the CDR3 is TGTGCCAGCAGTCCAGAGCGGGAGGTTGGGACCCAGTACTTC. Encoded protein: CASSPEREVGTQYF.

As DNA, the CDR3 is TGTGCCAGCAGGTGGACAGGGACCACAGATACGCAGTATTTT. Translating it yields CASRWTGTTDTQYF. This chain links TRBV27 with TRBJ2-3; 8 bases line up with TRBD1. Germline loops: CDR1 MNHEY, CDR2 SMNVEV (reference sequence). After removal of 6 bases from V and 2 bases from J, the junction contained 4 bases not matched to a gene. This CDR3 is 14 amino acids long.

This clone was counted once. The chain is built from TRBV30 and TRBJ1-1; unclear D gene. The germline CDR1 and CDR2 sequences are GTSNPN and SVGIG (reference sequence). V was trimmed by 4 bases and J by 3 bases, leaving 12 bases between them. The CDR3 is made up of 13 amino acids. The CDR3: CAWISGGYTEAFF. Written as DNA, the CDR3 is TGTGCCTGGATATCCGGAGGGTACACTGAAGCTTTCTTT. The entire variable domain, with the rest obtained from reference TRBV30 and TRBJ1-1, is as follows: SQTIHQWPATLVQPVGSPLSLECTVEGTSNPNLYWYRQAAGRGLQLLFYSVGIGQISSEVPQNLSASRPQDRQFILSSKKLLLSDSGFYLCAWISGGYTEAFFGQGTRLTVV.

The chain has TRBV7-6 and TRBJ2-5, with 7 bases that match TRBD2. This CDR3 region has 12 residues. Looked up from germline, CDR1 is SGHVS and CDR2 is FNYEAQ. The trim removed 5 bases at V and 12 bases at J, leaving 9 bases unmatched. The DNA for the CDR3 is TGTGCCAGCAGCCCGCTTTTGGGGGGGGAGTACTTC. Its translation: CASSPLLGGEYF.

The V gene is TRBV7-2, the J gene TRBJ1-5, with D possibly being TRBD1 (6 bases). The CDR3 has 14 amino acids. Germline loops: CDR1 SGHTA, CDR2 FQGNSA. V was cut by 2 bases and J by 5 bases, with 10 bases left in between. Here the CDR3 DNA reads TGTGCCAGCAGCTTAAACAGGGTCCATCAGCCCCAGCATTTT. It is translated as CASSLNRVHQPQHF.

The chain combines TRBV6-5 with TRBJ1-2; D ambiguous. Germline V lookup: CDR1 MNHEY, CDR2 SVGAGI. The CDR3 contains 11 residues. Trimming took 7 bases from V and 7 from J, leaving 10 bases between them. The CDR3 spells CASKDKGGYTF. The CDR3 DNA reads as TGTGCCAGCAAGGATAAGGGTGGCTACACCTTC.

CDR3 sequence reads: CASSNAGRASSYNEQFF. CDR3 coding DNA: TGTGCCAGCAGCAACGCGGGGAGAGCAAGCTCCTACAATGAGCAGTTCTTC. The chain recombines TRBV7-8 with TRBJ2-1; tentatively, D is TRBD2 (6 bases). The CDR3 covers 17 residues. Trimming stripped 5 bases from V and 0 bases from J, with 17 bases between. The germline CDR1 and CDR2 sequences are SGHVS and FQNEAQ.